Below, 19 T cell receptor beta chains from the same sample are listed, as sequenced in a study of identical twins (TCRdb year 2016). The method behind the library was 5' RACE. The instrument given in TCRdb is Illumina HiSeq 2000. Using fastp trimming at Q25 and MiXCR clonotype assembly, TCRdb reanalyzed the public sequencing data and kept in-frame beta chains. Identical CDR3 proteins give one entry, which carries the most common genes and DNA. This sample holds under 350,000 distinct CDR3 sequences; 7.5% to 9.5% were observed only once. The ten most abundant clones make up roughly 7% of the sample. The same specimen was also included in a second study, on yellow fever vaccine responses in identical twins.

Sequencing was carried out using CD8+ T cells sorted from blood. The receptors were gathered from a woman aged 18-35 years in good health.

A few counts support this clonotype. The V gene is TRBV30, the J gene TRBJ2-2; D unclear. The CDR3 spans 13 residues. Germline assignment: CDR1 GTSNPN and CDR2 SVGIG (reference sequence). V lost 2 bases, J lost 6 bases, and 10 bases lay in between. CDR3 DNA: TGTGCCTGGAGTACAATGGGTGCCGGGGAGCTGTTTTTT. Translation gives CAWSTMGAGELFF.

This clonotype showed up just a few times. For the CDR3, the DNA is TGTGCCAGCAGTTCGGGGACTAGCGCCCACAATGAGCAGTTCTTC. Translated, it gives CASSSGTSAHNEQFF. The rearrangement uses TRBV27 and TRBJ2-1, with 10 bases identical to TRBD2. CDR1 is MNHEY, CDR2 SMNVEV, per germline (reference sequence). CDR3 length equals 15 residues. The junction had 5 bases not matched to a gene; V was cut back by 4 bases and J by 5 bases.

J is TRBJ1-6 and V is TRBV2; D not resolved. Trimming left V 5 bases short and J 8 bases short, with 16 bases between. Germline loops: CDR1 SNHLY, CDR2 FYNNEI. The CDR3 length is 15 residues. As DNA, the CDR3 is TGTGCCAGCAGTTTATCGACGGAGATTGATTCACCCCTCCACTTT. Translated, it gives CASSLSTEIDSPLHF.

This clonotype was observed a few times. J is TRBJ2-7 and V is TRBV11-2; D gene ambiguous. The CDR3 covers 12 residues. The germline gives CDR1 SGHAT, CDR2 FQNNGV. The V gene lost 6 bases and the J gene lost 2 bases, with 8 bases spanning the gap. CDR3 in amino acids: CASRSGTYEQYF. In DNA form, the CDR3 reads TGTGCCAGCAGATCAGGAACCTACGAGCAGTACTTC.

This clonotype was detected many times. This rearrangement joins TRBV4-2 to TRBJ2-3; tentatively, D is TRBD1 (6 bases). The V and J ends lost 0 bases and 0 bases respectively, with 10 bases between them. The CDR3 runs 16 residues. Germline values: CDR1 LGHNA, CDR2 YNFKEQ. In DNA, the CDR3 is TGTGCCAGCAGCCAAGATCGGGACATTAGCACAGATACGCAGTATTTT. It translates to CASSQDRDISTDTQYF.

The gene calls are TRBV7-8 and TRBJ2-1; unclear D gene. The V end lost 0 bases, the J end lost 8 bases, and 2 bases lay between the germline ends. Per the germline V gene, CDR1 is SGHVS and CDR2 is FQNEAQ. CDR3 length: 11 residues. The CDR3: CASSLAHEQFF. The CDR3 DNA reads TGTGCCAGCAGCTTAGCTCATGAGCAGTTCTTC.

The chain is built from TRBV7-6 and TRBJ2-1; 7 nucleotides align to TRBD1. V trimming: 5 bases; J trimming: 4 bases; junction bases outside the gene matches: 14. The CDR3 sequence is 17 residues long. Germline lookup yields CDR1 SGHVS and CDR2 FNYEAQ. This CDR3 is CASSLRRTGASYNEQFF. The CDR3 bases are TGTGCCAGCAGCCTGCGCCGGACAGGAGCCAGTTACAATGAGCAGTTCTTC.

This clonotype showed up many times. The genes are TRBV12-3 or TRBV12-4 and TRBJ2-1, with 8 bases identical to TRBD2. This CDR3 has 14 amino acids. With 5 bases clipped from V and 7 bases from J, the junction kept 7 bases outside the gene matches. CDR3 sequence (DNA): TGTGCCAGCAGTCCTAGGGGACTAGTTAATGAGCAGTTCTTC. Amino acids: CASSPRGLVNEQFF.

This clonotype was seen ten or more times. The chain links TRBV7-2 to TRBJ2-7; the D gene could be TRBD1 or TRBD2 (5 bases each). V was clipped by 10 bases and J by 1 base, with 14 bases between them. This CDR3 has 13 amino acids. Germline V gene lookup returns CDR1 SGHTA and CDR2 FQGNSA. The CDR3 nucleotides read TGTGCCATTCACGGGACGGAATCCTACGAGCAGTACTTC. It encodes CAIHGTESYEQYF.

The table lists this clonotype with a few counts. The V call is TRBV4-2, the J call TRBJ2-7; 14 nucleotides line up with TRBD2. Trimming cost V 0 bases and J 7 bases; bases outside gene matches: 2. Per the germline V gene, CDR1 is LGHNA and CDR2 is YNFKEQ. This CDR3 spans 15 amino acids. CDR3 in DNA: TGTGCCAGCAGCCAAGAGGGACTAGCGGGAGAAGAGCAGTACTTC. Its translation: CASSQEGLAGEEQYF.

This chain joins TRBV10-3 and TRBJ2-7, with 10 bases that match TRBD1. CDR3 length equals 13 residues. Germline V lookup: CDR1 ENHRY, CDR2 SYGVKD. V shed 10 bases, J shed 5 bases, and the junction held 8 bases outside the gene matches. The CDR3 bases are TGTGCCACCTATAACGGGACAGGGGACGAGCAGTACTTC. It translates to CATYNGTGDEQYF.

The V call is TRBV7-9, the J call TRBJ2-3; 14 bases fit TRBD2. The length of the CDR3 is 17 residues. Germline values: CDR1 SEHNR, CDR2 FQNEAQ (reference sequence). Trimming removed 2 bases from V and 5 bases from J; junction bases left unmatched: 6. The chain's CDR3 is CASSLTTSGGAGDTQYF. CDR3 nucleotide sequence: TGTGCCAGCAGCTTAACGACTAGCGGGGGGGCTGGAGATACGCAGTATTTT. Drawing the rest from reference TRBV7-9 and TRBJ2-3, the complete variable domain is DTGVSQNPRHKITKRGQNVTFRCDPISEHNRLYWYRQTLGQGPEFLTYFQNEAQLEKSRLLSDRFSAERPKGSFSTLEIQRTEQGDSAMYLCASSLTTSGGAGDTQYFGPGTRLTVL.

This clonotype was counted many times. The chain carries TRBV20-1 and TRBJ1-5; the D gene is possibly TRBD1 (6 bases). Deletions cut 5 bases from V and 0 bases from J, with 14 bases between. CDR1 and CDR2 from the germline V gene are DFQATT and SNEGSKA (reference sequence). This CDR3 spans 15 amino acids. The CDR3: CSAQDRKNSNQPQHF. The CDR3 nucleotides are TGCAGTGCTCAGGACAGAAAGAATAGCAATCAGCCCCAGCATTTT.

At least ten counts were recorded for this clonotype. This chain links TRBV7-9 with TRBJ2-5, with D possibly matching TRBD2 (5 bases). The CDR3 runs 14 residues. V was shortened by 4 bases and J by 5 bases, with 14 bases between the two germline ends. In germline, CDR1 is SEHNR, CDR2 FQNEAQ (reference sequence). CDR3 sequence (DNA): TGTGCCAGCAGCTCGCGTGGAGGTGCGGAGACCCAGTACTTC. It yields the protein CASSSRGGAETQYF.

Remarks on this clonotype: At one of its ends the junction is not consistent with the germline gene, which may arise from a read error. The rearrangement uses TRBV12-3 or TRBV12-4 and TRBJ2-2; TRBD1 agrees at 7 bases. This CDR3 is 18 amino acids long. CDR3 region: CACSSAEFRTGQTGELFF. Written as DNA, the CDR3 is TGTGCCTGCAGCTCAGCCGAGTTTAGGACAGGCCAGACCGGGGAGCTGTTTTTT.

This clonotype was recorded at least ten times. The V and J genes are TRBV7-2 and TRBJ1-3; D possibly corresponds to TRBD1 (6 bases). Germline-derived CDR1 and CDR2 are SGHTA and FQGNSA. The CDR3 is 13 residues long. The V end was cut by 0 bases, the J end by 6 bases, with 6 bases between. CDR3 residues: CASSLAGANTIYF. CDR3 bases: TGTGCCAGCAGCTTAGCGGGGGCAAACACCATATATTTT.

The gene calls are TRBV7-2 and TRBJ2-1; D is possibly TRBD1 (6 bases). Germline V gene lookup returns CDR1 SGHTA and CDR2 FQGNSA. This CDR3 comprises 14 residues. Between the trimmed V and J ends, which lost 1 base and 8 bases, there was a span of 12 bases. For the CDR3, the DNA is TGTGCCAGCAGCTTAGAGGGTGCAGGGGATGAGCAGTTCTTC. Translating gives CASSLEGAGDEQFF.

The chain couples TRBV29-1 to TRBJ2-7; the match to TRBD1 covers 7 bases. V shed 3 bases, J shed 4 bases, and the junction held 6 bases outside the gene matches. The length of the CDR3 is 13 residues. CDR1 SQVTM and CDR2 ANQGSEA come from the germline V gene. CDR3 region: CSVEGTEFYEQYF. The CDR3 region has the DNA TGCAGCGTTGAGGGGACAGAGTTTTACGAGCAGTACTTC.

The chain employs TRBV11-2 and TRBJ1-3; no definite D call. Germline CDR1 SGHAT, CDR2 FQNNGV. This CDR3 has 12 amino acids. With 4 bases removed from V and 8 bases from J, the gap between germline ends came to 9 bases. The CDR3: CASSSPADTIYF. The CDR3 region has the DNA TGTGCCAGCAGCTCCCCCGCAGACACCATATATTTT.